The 32 T cell receptor beta chains in this list originate from one sample, sequenced in a study of spatial heterogeneity in lung cancer. Specified time point: blood at routine non-recurrence follow-up after resection. One entry per CDR3 protein results from TCRdb running MiXCR on the 5' RACE reads. This sample carries under 75,000 distinct CDR3 sequences, roughly 8.9% of them seen once, and the ten largest clones take 1.9%. The material was PBMCs, obtained at follow-up. The source is a female donor with early-stage non-small cell lung cancer.

This clonotype has ten or more counts. The CDR3 here is CASSVDTVGGELFF. The CDR3 coding sequence is TGCGCCAGCAGCGTCGACACCGTCGGCGGGGAGCTGTTTTTT. J is TRBJ2-2 and V is TRBV5-1; D is uncertain. Germline V gene data show CDR1 as SGHRS and CDR2 as YFSETQ. The CDR3 loop spans 14 amino acids. The V and J ends lost 4 bases and 7 bases respectively, with 14 bases between them.

This clonotype was counted many times. DNA of the CDR3: TGCAGCGTTGAATATGGCAGGATAAGCGGCTACACCTTC. As protein: CSVEYGRISGYTF. The rearrangement joins TRBV29-1 to TRBJ1-2, with no clear D. Germline CDR1 SQVTM, CDR2 ANQGSEA. The CDR3 loop spans 13 amino acids. Trimming shortened V by 2 bases and J by 8 bases, and 15 bases separated the two germline ends.

This clonotype was observed at least ten times. The rearrangement links TRBV12-3 or TRBV12-4 to TRBJ2-2; D may be TRBD1 (6 bases). V was trimmed by 5 bases and J by 6 bases, leaving 10 bases between them. The CDR3 is 13 amino acids. The CDR3 DNA sequence: TGTGCCAGCAGTCCCAGACAGGCCGGGGAGCTGTTTTTT. This gives the protein CASSPRQAGELFF.

The V gene is TRBV20-1, the J gene TRBJ1-2, with D unclear. V dropped 3 bases and J dropped 8 bases, with 13 bases sitting between them. This CDR3 spans 12 amino acids. Germline V gene sequence: CDR1 DFQATT, CDR2 SNEGSKA (reference sequence). The CDR3 sequence: CSASPGQSGYTF. Here the CDR3 DNA reads TGCAGTGCTAGTCCCGGTCAGAGCGGCTACACCTTC.

The rearrangement links TRBV7-3 to TRBJ2-1; 8 bases line up with TRBD1. J was trimmed by 11 bases and V by 4 bases; bases with no gene match: 7. Germline V lookup: CDR1 SGHTA, CDR2 FQGTGA. The CDR3 runs to 13 residues. CDR3 loop: CASSSDGQGKQFF. The CDR3 DNA is TGTGCCAGCAGCTCGGACGGACAGGGTAAGCAGTTCTTC.

This clonotype was counted ten times or more. V usage is TRBV9 and J usage is TRBJ2-1, with TRBD2 matching over 9 bases. The CDR3 loop spans 14 amino acids. J was trimmed by 7 bases and V by 6 bases; bases with no gene match: 8. Germline CDR1 and CDR2: SGDLS and YYNGEE. CDR3 region: CASTSGLAGNEQFF. DNA for the CDR3: TGTGCCAGCACATCGGGACTAGCAGGGAATGAGCAGTTCTTC.

This clonotype was seen ten or more times. This sequence joins TRBV5-1 and TRBJ2-1; D is perhaps TRBD2 (6 bases). This CDR3 region has 17 residues. From germline, CDR1 is SGHRS and CDR2 YFSETQ. The germline V and J ends were trimmed by 3 bases and 9 bases, with 25 bases remaining between them. The CDR3 DNA reads as TGCGCCAGCAGCTCCCCCCGGGGGAGGATACCCGTGGGTGAGCAGTTCTTC. It encodes CASSSPRGRIPVGEQFF.

This clonotype has a count of ten or more. V gene TRBV5-4 combines with J gene TRBJ2-7, with D perhaps TRBD2 (6 bases). Germline loops: CDR1 SGHNT, CDR2 YYREEE (reference sequence). The CDR3 length is 15 residues. Trimming left V 0 bases short and J 0 bases short, with 10 bases between. The CDR3 sequence: CASSLGAGLSYEQYF. CDR3 sequence (DNA): TGTGCCAGCAGCTTGGGTGCGGGACTCTCCTACGAGCAGTACTTC. Filled out from reference TRBV5-4 and TRBJ2-7, the complete variable domain reads ETGVTQSPTHLIKTRGQQVTLRCSSQSGHNTVSWYQQALGQGPQFIFQYYREEENGRGNFPPRFSGLQFPNYSSELNVNALELDDSALYLCASSLGAGLSYEQYFGPGTRLTVT.

There are a few counts of this clonotype. One junction end does not reproduce the germline sequence, and a read error may be involved. This chain connects TRBV7-7 to TRBJ2-2, with D maybe TRBD1 (7 bases). The germline V gene encodes CDR1 SSHAT and CDR2 FNYEAQ (reference sequence). CDR3 length: 16 residues. CDR3 nucleotide sequence: TGTGCTAGCAGCCCCACCCAGGGGGGCGTCACCGGGGAGCTGTTTTTT. Amino acid sequence: CASSPTQGGVTGELFF.

This clonotype has at least ten counts. An end of the junction does not agree with germline; a read error may underlie this. The chain uses TRBV27 and TRBJ2-3, with 8 bases identical to TRBD2. CDR1 MNHEY and CDR2 SMNVEV come from the germline V gene (reference sequence). This CDR3 is 13 amino acids long. CDR3 coding DNA: TGTGCCAGCAGATGGACTAGCACAGATACCCAGTATTTT. It is translated as CASRWTSTDTQYF.

The chain couples TRBV5-1 to TRBJ1-1, with D possibly being TRBD1 (5 bases). The CDR3 consists of 14 residues. Germline loops: CDR1 SGHRS, CDR2 YFSETQ. V lost 4 bases, J lost 5 bases, and 15 bases lay in between. In nucleotides, the CDR3 is TGCGCCAGCAGCCCCCCCGGGTGGGGGACTGAAGCTTTCTTT. It yields the protein CASSPPGWGTEAFF.

This clonotype was found many times. The chain carries TRBV4-2 and TRBJ2-5; D gene ambiguous. Germline loops: CDR1 LGHNA, CDR2 YNFKEQ. The V end was cut by 5 bases, the J end by 5 bases, with 12 bases between. The CDR3 has 13 amino acids. CDR3 in amino acids: CASSTRTGETQYF. For the CDR3, the DNA is TGTGCCAGCAGCACACGGACCGGGGAGACCCAGTACTTC.

This clonotype was seen repeatedly, ten times or more. This chain joins TRBV12-3 or TRBV12-4 and TRBJ1-5; 8 bases are a match to TRBD1. The CDR3 is made up of 15 amino acids. V shed 2 bases, J shed 6 bases, and the junction held 6 bases outside the gene matches. CDR3 nucleotides: TGTGCCAGCAGTTTAATTCAGGGGGCTGGTCAGCCCCAGCATTTT. This gives the protein CASSLIQGAGQPQHF.

This clonotype was counted at least ten times. This chain uses TRBV7-9 with TRBJ2-5, with a weak D call TRBD2 (6 bases). Germline CDR1 is SEHNR and CDR2 is FQNEAQ (reference sequence). This CDR3 has 15 amino acids. The V end was cut by 5 bases, the J end by 1 base, with 14 bases between. Here the CDR3 reads CASSPRGTGQETQYF. The CDR3 DNA is TGTGCCAGCAGCCCACGGGGGACTGGCCAAGAGACCCAGTACTTC.

This clonotype has ten or more counts. The chain couples TRBV5-1 to TRBJ2-1, with 9 bases fitting TRBD2. Germline-derived CDR1 and CDR2 are SGHRS and YFSETQ. This CDR3 region has 16 residues. The J segment lost 1 base and the V segment lost 1 base, leaving 3 bases of the junction unmatched. Here the CDR3 reads CASSLLAGISYNEQFF. CDR3 DNA sequence: TGCGCCAGCAGCTTGCTAGCGGGAATATCCTACAATGAGCAGTTCTTC.

This clonotype was found many times. The chain is built from TRBV28 and TRBJ1-4; D unclear. Between the trimmed V and J ends, which lost 4 bases and 4 bases, there was a span of 13 bases. Per germline, CDR1 MDHEN and CDR2 SYDVKM. This CDR3 spans 15 amino acids. CDR3 sequence reads: CASSSGPLRNEKLFF. CDR3 nucleotide sequence: TGTGCCAGCAGTTCCGGACCTCTCCGTAATGAAAAACTGTTTTTT.

This clonotype has a count of ten or more. The genes are TRBV3-1 and TRBJ1-1; D is perhaps TRBD1 (5 bases). Germline V gives CDR1 LGHDT, CDR2 YNNKEL (reference sequence). V lost 5 bases, J lost 3 bases, and 13 bases lay in between. This CDR3 has 14 residues. The CDR3 reads CASSIPGGYTEAFF. The CDR3, as DNA: TGTGCCAGCAGCATACCGGGGGGGTACACTGAAGCTTTCTTT. The whole variable domain, remainder taken from reference TRBV3-1 and TRBJ1-1, is DTAVSQTPKYLVTQMGNDKSIKCEQNLGHDTMYWYKQDSKKFLKIMFSYNNKELIINETVPNRFSPKSPDKAHLNLHINSLELGDSAVYFCASSIPGGYTEAFFGQGTRLTVV.

The chain joins TRBV28 to TRBJ2-7; 11 nucleotides match TRBD2. CDR1 and CDR2 (germline): MDHEN, SYDVKM. The V and J ends lost 4 bases and 2 bases, in that order; junction bases with no gene match: 13. The CDR3 loop spans 18 amino acids. CDR3 sequence (DNA): TGTGCCAGCAGTTCCCCCCTCGGACTAGCGGGCGTTGCCTACGAGCAGTACTTC. Its translation: CASSSPLGLAGVAYEQYF.

This clonotype has a count of ten or more. V is TRBV11-1 and J is TRBJ1-1; 11 bases are a match to TRBD1. The germline V gene has CDR1 SGHAT and CDR2 FQDESV (reference sequence). The CDR3 runs to 15 residues. The V segment lost 5 bases and the J segment 4 bases; nucleotides outside the gene matches: 6. The chain's CDR3 is CASSRTGGEVTEAFF. The CDR3 DNA is TGTGCCAGCAGCAGGACAGGGGGCGAGGTCACTGAAGCTTTCTTT.

V usage is TRBV16 and J usage is TRBJ1-2, with D uncertain. CDR1 and CDR2 from the germline V gene are KGHSY and FQNENV. The CDR3 has 13 residues. V was pared by 3 bases and J by 4 bases, with 9 bases between. The CDR3 nucleotides read TGTGCCAGCAGCCAGGGAGGGAGCTATGGCTACACCTTC. Translating it yields CASSQGGSYGYTF.

The chain carries TRBV29-1 and TRBJ2-3, with TRBD2 identical over 8 bases. The junction had 3 bases not matched to a gene; V was cut back by 2 bases and J by 5 bases. Germline V CDR1 and CDR2: SQVTM, ANQGSEA. This CDR3 contains 13 residues. DNA of the CDR3: TGCAGCGTTGAAACTAGCGGTGGAGATACGCAGTATTTT. It specifies CSVETSGGDTQYF.

This clonotype was counted many times. The CDR3 coding sequence is TGTGCCATCAGCAAGGACAGGGGCTATGGCTACACCTTC. It yields the protein CAISKDRGYGYTF. The rearrangement joins TRBV10-3 to TRBJ1-2; 9 positions agree with TRBD1. J was trimmed by 4 bases and V by 6 bases; bases with no gene match: 3. The germline CDR1 and CDR2 sequences are ENHRY and SYGVKD. CDR3 length: 13 amino acids.

This clonotype has at least ten counts. This sequence joins TRBV3-1 and TRBJ2-7; D gene ambiguous. The germline V gene has CDR1 LGHDT and CDR2 YNNKEL (reference sequence). This CDR3 is built from 15 residues. V gave up 1 base and J gave up 0 bases, with 10 bases separating them. CDR3 amino acids: CASSQGAASSYEQYF. CDR3 DNA: TGTGCCAGCAGCCAAGGGGCAGCGAGCTCCTACGAGCAGTACTTC.

The V gene is TRBV20-1, the J gene TRBJ1-4; TRBD1 is a possible D gene (6 bases). With 2 bases removed from V and 0 bases from J, the gap between germline ends came to 10 bases. From germline, CDR1 is DFQATT and CDR2 SNEGSKA (reference sequence). This CDR3 comprises 15 residues. CDR3 DNA: TGCAGTGCTAGAACCCCAGGGGCAACTAATGAAAAACTGTTTTTT. Its translation: CSARTPGATNEKLFF.

The table lists this clonotype with many counts. The V and J genes are TRBV28 and TRBJ1-2; D may be TRBD1 (6 bases). The CDR3 has 14 amino acids. V was pared by 3 bases and J by 4 bases, with 12 bases between. Germline V gene lookup returns CDR1 MDHEN and CDR2 SYDVKM. This CDR3 is CASSLGAVGYGYTF. CDR3 DNA: TGTGCCAGCAGTTTGGGGGCAGTGGGCTATGGCTACACCTTC.

The chain has TRBV5-6 and TRBJ2-1; possibly TRBD1 for D (5 bases). The CDR3 sequence is 11 residues long. Germline loops: CDR1 SGHDT, CDR2 YYEEEE. Trimming removed 1 base from V and 12 bases from J, with 8 bases in between. The CDR3 DNA reads TGTGCCAGCAGCTTGAGGCAGGGGCAGTTCTTC. Residues: CASSLRQGQFF.

This clonotype was found many times. The chain has TRBV19 and TRBJ2-1, with 8 bases identical to TRBD2. Germline assignment: CDR1 LNHDA and CDR2 SQIVND (reference sequence). The length of the CDR3 is 16 residues. V gave up 2 bases and J gave up 9 bases; unmatched junction bases: 12. CDR3: CASSIRSGSSQGEQFF. The CDR3 nucleotides read TGTGCCAGTAGTATAAGAAGCGGGAGCTCTCAGGGTGAGCAGTTCTTC.

This clonotype was counted ten times or more. A read error may account for a junction end that differs from germline. The J gene is TRBJ2-1, the V gene TRBV7-7; D is perhaps TRBD1 (6 bases). The CDR3 runs to 15 residues. CDR1 SSHAT and CDR2 FNYEAQ come from the germline V gene (reference sequence). This CDR3 reads CASSPVGATLNEQFF. The DNA of the CDR3 is TGTGCTAGCAGCCCAGTGGGGGCAACTCTCAATGAGCAGTTCTTC.

This clonotype has a count of ten or more. The V gene is TRBV5-1, the J gene TRBJ2-1; the D is unclear. Germline V gene sequence: CDR1 SGHRS, CDR2 YFSETQ. This CDR3 is built from 15 residues. Trimming pared 0 bases from V and 2 bases from J, leaving 9 bases between. Here the CDR3 DNA reads TGCGCCAGCAGCTTGGTCAGTACTGCCTACAATGAGCAGTTCTTC. Amino acids: CASSLVSTAYNEQFF.

V is TRBV12-3 or TRBV12-4 and J is TRBJ1-5, with unresolved D. The ends were cut back, 3 bases at V and 2 bases at J, with 11 bases in the middle. The CDR3 sequence is 15 residues long. The CDR3 nucleotides read TGTGCCAGCAGTTTTTTGGGCGGGGGCAATCAGCCCCAGCATTTT. Protein sequence: CASSFLGGGNQPQHF.

In this sample, this clonotype turned up a few times. This rearrangement joins TRBV7-2 to TRBJ1-2, with 9 bases identical to TRBD1. Germline CDR1 is SGHTA and CDR2 is FQGNSA. With 6 bases clipped from V and 6 bases from J, the junction kept 8 bases outside the gene matches. The CDR3 is made up of 14 amino acids. The CDR3 bases are TGTGCCAGCAGACAGGGGGCAGGGTTAGATGGCTACACCTTC. Protein: CASRQGAGLDGYTF.

This clonotype has a count of ten or more. V usage is TRBV9 and J usage is TRBJ1-1, with D hard to call. Germline lookup yields CDR1 SGDLS and CDR2 YYNGEE. The CDR3 extends over 14 amino acids. V dropped 0 bases and J dropped 1 base, with 7 bases sitting between them. In DNA, the CDR3 is TGTGCCAGCAGCGTAGTCGATAGGAACACTGAAGCTTTCTTT. It translates to CASSVVDRNTEAFF.